This T cell receptor (beta chain) was retrieved from a study of a mutant IDH1 vaccine in newly diagnosed glioma (dated by TCRdb to 2020 to 2022). The study in broad terms: Across visits V03 through V10, patients got a total of eight vaccinations, given in weeks 1, 3, 5, 7, 11, 15, 19 and 23. The approximately 32 treated patients were approximately 62% male and roughly 40% female, with a mean age of roughly 42 years. Peripheral blood samples were drawn at six visits, namely V03 (baseline), V05, V07, V10, V12 and V13. Before enrollment, patients had received standard therapy of radiotherapy alone, temozolomide alone, or radiochemotherapy with temozolomide; most received the combination. Longitudinal TCRB deep sequencing was done for 25 to 30 treated patients, wherever samples were available for exploratory analyses. Vaccination began 4-6 weeks after radiotherapy alone, or alongside temozolomide cycles in the chemotherapy-containing groups.

As to this clone: This receptor's antigen is unknown. No per-base quality is available; no much larger clone lies one base away.

General study outcomes and caveats: Pseudoprogression seemed to be unrelated to changes in the top peripheral T cell clonotypes found by TCRB sequencing. The authors noted that analyses of patient blood samples could not be reproduced because of sample limitations. Immune responses induced by the vaccine were seen in roughly 92% of patients across multiple MHC alleles. Selection of PBMC samples for TCRB deep sequencing was based on availability.

What this sample's time point label stands for: week 23, last vaccination. Each vaccine dose, consisting of 300 ug of a 20-mer mutant IDH1 peptide in Montanide, was administered subcutaneously with topical imiquimod. All donors had newly diagnosed IDH1-mutant astrocytomas of WHO grade 3 or 4 that showed loss of nuclear ATRX. The samples were drawn from NOA16, a multicentre, single-arm, open-label phase I trial in Germany that tested a mutant IDH1 peptide vaccine in humans for the first time. Genomic DNA for TCRB sequencing was isolated from EDTA blood with the DNeasy Blood and Tissue Kit. CDR1 is given as MNHEY and CDR2 as SVGAGI, both from the germline V gene. V lost 6 bases and J lost 3 bases, and the count of bases not matched to a germline gene is 5. The cysteine opens and the phenylalanine closes a CDR3 of 14 amino acids. Of the read, only the CDR3 DNA is kept; its 42 bases are in frame from base 1.

The library came from the immunoSEQ multiplex PCR assay. Rearranged TCR beta chain sequences were amplified using the hsTCRB Kit according to the manufacturer's protocol. Sequencing of TCRB libraries was carried out on an Illumina MiSeq. As for the authors' bioinformatics: The proprietary platform of the kit vendor was used for demultiplexing, trimming and gene mapping. TCRdb carries this immuneACCESS record with in-frame sequences only. Its versions omit some clonotypes, under half of them owing to an unresolved V gene in the studies checked, with the rest unexplained. V and J calls and clone size are as listed in that table; D and trimming were resolved from the DNA. For this sample there are 25,000 to 30,000 clones; approximately 78% appear just once. Together, the top ten hold roughly 15% of the sample.

The sample in question was PBMCs, obtained from a glioma patient whose treatment included an IDH1 peptide vaccine. Rearrangement joined TRBV6-5 to TRBJ1-3, with TRBD1 identical over 7 junction bases. The origin of this receptor is a woman in her 30s with glioma. In nucleotides, the sequence is TGTGCCAGCAGAGAGACAGGGAATGGAAACACCATATATTTT. The resulting protein is CASRETGNGNTIYF.